These T cell receptor beta chains were read from a single sample in a study of shared clonotypes between healthy human individuals. Assay used: immunoSEQ multiplex PCR; TCRdb lists only in-frame clones, some missing. The repertoire consists of roughly 2,000,000 clones, with about 95% occurring once and the leading ten covering 0.95% to 1.5%. Sequencing input: naive CD8+ T cells sorted from blood. The source is a man between 18 and 35 years old in good health. CDR3s leave out the opening cysteine and the closing phenylalanine or tryptophan. Each record gives: J gene, CDR3 length, V gene, CDR3 protein.

j_call: TRBJ2-5; cdr3_length: 12; v_call: TRBV11-3; cdr3_aa: ASSEEVARETQY
j_call: TRBJ2-2; cdr3_length: 15; v_call: TRBV27; cdr3_aa: ASSRTSGREATGELF
j_call: TRBJ2-1; cdr3_length: 13; v_call: TRBV12-5; cdr3_aa: ASGSLAGGYNEQF
j_call: TRBJ2-1; cdr3_length: 13; v_call: TRBV28; cdr3_aa: ASRPDRDSYNEQF
j_call: TRBJ2-3; cdr3_length: 12; v_call: TRBV30; cdr3_aa: AWSVLSMGDTQY
j_call: TRBJ1-2; cdr3_length: 12; v_call: TRBV28; cdr3_aa: ASKVPGTNYGYT
j_call: TRBJ2-1; cdr3_length: 14; v_call: TRBV9; cdr3_aa: ASSTQSGRFYNEQF
j_call: TRBJ2-5; cdr3_length: 15; v_call: TRBV7-8; cdr3_aa: ASGPGLAGGLQETQY
j_call: TRBJ2-1; cdr3_length: 13; v_call: TRBV5-1; cdr3_aa: ASSLELGENNEQF
j_call: TRBJ2-1; cdr3_length: 12; v_call: TRBV6-5; cdr3_aa: ASSSIDSYNGQF
j_call: TRBJ2-2; cdr3_length: 11; v_call: TRBV2; cdr3_aa: ASSEWRTGELF
j_call: TRBJ1-2; cdr3_length: 12; v_call: TRBV11-2; cdr3_aa: ASSLAGEGYGYT
j_call: TRBJ2-7; cdr3_length: 12; v_call: TRBV27; cdr3_aa: ASSLGLAGYEQY
j_call: TRBJ2-5; cdr3_length: 11; v_call: TRBV27; cdr3_aa: ASSRGYQETQY
j_call: TRBJ2-1; cdr3_length: 13; v_call: TRBV12-5; cdr3_aa: ASGWEAGAGNEQF
j_call: TRBJ2-1; cdr3_length: 15; v_call: TRBV13; cdr3_aa: ASSLAAGLAAYDEQF
j_call: TRBJ2-1; cdr3_length: 15; v_call: TRBV11-3; cdr3_aa: ASSLGTSGRSYNEQF
j_call: TRBJ2-3; cdr3_length: 13; v_call: TRBV28; cdr3_aa: ASRLRQGSTDTQY
j_call: TRBJ2-3; cdr3_length: 11; v_call: TRBV7-6; cdr3_aa: ASSLATTDTQY
j_call: TRBJ2-7; cdr3_length: 13; v_call: TRBV4-1; cdr3_aa: ASSQVGVGDYGQY
j_call: TRBJ2-7; cdr3_length: 14; v_call: TRBV7-9; cdr3_aa: ASSTGGLAGGYEQY
j_call: TRBJ2-7; cdr3_length: 13; v_call: TRBV1; cdr3_aa: TSSRPRGDTYEQY
j_call: TRBJ2-7; cdr3_length: 12; v_call: TRBV29-1; cdr3_aa: SVTYKERVYEQY
j_call: TRBJ1-4; cdr3_length: 15; v_call: TRBV10-3; cdr3_aa: AISESGGQETNEKLF
j_call: TRBJ2-7; cdr3_length: 12; v_call: TRBV7-9; cdr3_aa: ASSPLGVSYEQY
j_call: TRBJ2-7; cdr3_length: 13; v_call: TRBV6-6; cdr3_aa: ASSDEREREREQY
j_call: TRBJ1-4; cdr3_length: 13; v_call: TRBV6-5; cdr3_aa: ASSNLRTGDEKLF
j_call: TRBJ1-1; cdr3_length: 13; v_call: TRBV7-9; cdr3_aa: ASSLASGEGTEAF
j_call: TRBJ2-5; cdr3_length: 12; v_call: TRBV6-6; cdr3_aa: ASSYTTLQETQY
j_call: TRBJ2-1; cdr3_length: 11; v_call: TRBV29-1; cdr3_aa: SVEGGSLNEQF
j_call: TRBJ2-5; cdr3_length: 13; v_call: TRBV4-3; cdr3_aa: ASSHLEGSQETQY
j_call: TRBJ2-1; cdr3_length: 16; v_call: TRBV4-1; cdr3_aa: ASSQTPGVKGSWNEQF
j_call: TRBJ2-2; cdr3_length: 13; v_call: TRBV30; cdr3_aa: AWSVQGASTGELF
j_call: TRBJ1-1; cdr3_length: 14; v_call: TRBV27; cdr3_aa: ASSLSAGGVNTEAF
j_call: TRBJ2-6; cdr3_length: 12; v_call: TRBV6-1; cdr3_aa: AGLQSSGANVLT
j_call: TRBJ2-7; cdr3_length: 13; v_call: TRBV28; cdr3_aa: ASTPTGTGAYEQY
j_call: TRBJ1-4; cdr3_length: 12; v_call: TRBV28; cdr3_aa: ASSYNGQNEKLF
j_call: TRBJ1-6; cdr3_length: 13; v_call: TRBV7-9; cdr3_aa: ASSSNRGVGSPLH
j_call: TRBJ2-5; cdr3_length: 13; v_call: TRBV4-1; cdr3_aa: ASSPLEAGRETQY
j_call: TRBJ2-7; cdr3_length: 10; v_call: TRBV7-6; cdr3_aa: ASSLEGPEQY
j_call: TRBJ1-4; cdr3_length: 13; v_call: TRBV30; cdr3_aa: AWSPTGAVWEKLF
j_call: TRBJ2-2; cdr3_length: 14; v_call: TRBV6-6; cdr3_aa: ASSSAAGAGTGELF
j_call: TRBJ1-1; cdr3_length: 8; v_call: TRBV29-1; cdr3_aa: SDSGTEAF
j_call: TRBJ1-5; cdr3_length: 11; v_call: TRBV5-1; cdr3_aa: ASSSRIIQPQH
j_call: TRBJ2-7; cdr3_length: 13; v_call: TRBV27; cdr3_aa: ASSFLGGGAYEQY
j_call: TRBJ1-3; cdr3_length: 11; v_call: TRBV28; cdr3_aa: ASSQDGALIIY
j_call: TRBJ1-1; cdr3_length: 12; v_call: TRBV7-9; cdr3_aa: ASTDPGANTEAF
j_call: TRBJ2-5; cdr3_length: 14; v_call: TRBV11-2; cdr3_aa: ASSLVFGGRMETQY
j_call: TRBJ1-1; cdr3_length: 11; v_call: TRBV5-1; cdr3_aa: ASSFSGDTEAF
j_call: TRBJ2-1; cdr3_length: 14; v_call: TRBV7-2; cdr3_aa: ASSLQPGLGVYEQF
j_call: TRBJ2-3; cdr3_length: 13; v_call: TRBV6-5; cdr3_aa: ASSYGAGVTDTQY
j_call: TRBJ2-3; cdr3_length: 12; v_call: TRBV30; cdr3_aa: AWSVLRLADTQY
j_call: TRBJ1-2; cdr3_length: 10; v_call: TRBV5-8; cdr3_aa: ASSLAVRGYT
j_call: TRBJ1-1; cdr3_length: 13; v_call: TRBV6-1; cdr3_aa: ASSEFQSAGTEAF
j_call: TRBJ2-7; cdr3_length: 11; v_call: TRBV7-8; cdr3_aa: ASSASESYEQY
j_call: TRBJ2-5; cdr3_length: 15; v_call: TRBV2; cdr3_aa: ASSDLTGQGGKETQY
j_call: TRBJ2-2; cdr3_length: 12; v_call: TRBV29-1; cdr3_aa: SVSVQGNTGELF